This T cell receptor beta chain was profiled in a study of T-cell reconstitution after alpha-beta-depleted transplantation in children. Germline V gene data show CDR1 as SQVTM and CDR2 as ANQGSEA. Losses at the gene ends were 6 bases for V and 3 bases for J; bases not matched to a gene: 7. The CDR3 contains 14 residues. This clonotype has just a few counts. Its antigen is still unknown. Researchers prepared the TCRbeta library using unique molecular identifiers, the study reports. TCRdb independently ran MiXCR on the PCR reads; one entry per CDR3 protein. The sample lists about 500,000 distinct CDR3 sequences; roughly 11% were seen once. Findings and caveats of the study: Newly generated T cells supplied most T-cell counts and diversity one year post-transplant. Reported findings indicate that, about two months after transplant, alpha-beta T cells came from several hundred expanded clones, which were derived from non-depleted graft cells. Some patients owed their high day-60 TCRbeta diversity to surviving recipient T cells and thymic progenitors.

Source: PBMCs, mostly from graft donor cells, taken 180 days after TCRalphabeta/CD19-depleted stem cell transplant. The source of this sequence is a female patient aged 2-9 years who had a stem cell transplant for aplastic anemia, so the T cells may come from the graft donor. This chain uses TRBV29-1 with TRBJ1-4, with 7 bases matching TRBD1. CDR3 residues: CSVTSGTANEKLFF. CDR3 nucleotides: TGCAGCGTAACCTCCGGGACAGCTAATGAAAAACTGTTTTTT.